This TCR beta chain is drawn from a study of follicular helper T cells after annual influenza vaccination. General observations from the study: Successive annual vaccinations recalled a recurrent oligoclonal ICOS+CD38+ cTfh response with influenza-specific clonotypes. Plasmablast frequency change correlated with clonality change in ICOS+CD38+ cTfh. Day 7 ICOS+CD38+ clones were most often found later in ICOS-CD38- cTfh cells.

Germline CDR1 GTSNPN, CDR2 SVGIG (reference sequence). Trimming took off 0 bases at V and 1 base at J, with 12 bases between the two ends. The CDR3 is made up of 15 amino acids. This table comes from immunoSEQ multiplex PCR, and its TCRdb copy is limited to in-frame clones, with some not included. The sample lists fewer than 11,000 clones; 81% were seen once. Of note for this clone: Antigen: not known.

Time point denoted: 2015-2016 season, pre-vaccination. Blood volume per time point ranged from about 35 to 100 mL. This rearrangement joins TRBV30 to TRBJ1-1; D not resolved. The clonotype was recovered from an adult who received the influenza vaccine. Sequenced material: CXCR5+ CD38- circulating T follicular helper cells from blood, taken on the day of influenza vaccination. Subset indicated: circulating Tfh, non-naive CD4+CXCR5+PD-1+ (ICOS+CD38+ or ICOS-CD38-). The CDR3 sequence: CAWSVSLTANTEAFF. The CDR3 coding sequence is TGTGCCTGGAGTGTTTCACTAACGGCGAACACTGAAGCTTTCTTT.